One sample yielded the 6 T cell receptor beta chains listed below, sequenced in a study of T cells in Graves' hyperthyroidism and ophthalmopathy. Amplified regions were TCR beta CDR3 sequences from RNA transcripts. HTBI primers were used for first-round RT-PCR of the TCR CDR3. TCRdb reprocessed the multiplex PCR reads via MiXCR and lists one record per CDR3 protein. The sample has about 200,000 distinct CDR3 sequences, 17% seen once. Material for sequencing was blood. The receptors come from a man aged 50-60 years with Graves' hyperthyroidism.

This clonotype was detected many times. CDR3 sequence: CASSFRLAPDNEQFF. DNA for the CDR3: TGTGCCAGCAGTTTCCGACTAGCGCCAGACAATGAGCAGTTCTTC. The rearrangement uses TRBV28 and TRBJ2-1; 8 nucleotides align to TRBD2. In germline, CDR1 is MDHEN, CDR2 SYDVKM. This CDR3 has 15 amino acids. Trimming cost V 3 bases and J 5 bases; bases outside gene matches: 6.

This clonotype was seen only a few times. V gene TRBV6-1 combines with J gene TRBJ1-4; tentative D call: TRBD1 (5 bases). Looked up from germline, CDR1 is MNHNS and CDR2 is SASEGT. Trimming cost V 8 bases and J 4 bases, with 17 bases left between them. The CDR3 runs to 15 residues. The CDR3: CASSALSRGNEKLFF. The CDR3 DNA reads as TGTGCCAGCTCGGCCTTATCTAGGGGTAATGAAAAACTGTTTTTT.

This clonotype was picked up many times. The chain combines TRBV6-6 with TRBJ2-3, with no clear D. The CDR3 length is 13 residues. V gave up 0 bases and J gave up 2 bases, with 3 bases separating them. Germline V CDR1 and CDR2: MNHNY, SVGAGI (reference sequence). This chain's CDR3 is CASSYSDTDTQYF. The CDR3 coding sequence is TGTGCCAGCAGTTACTCTGACACAGATACGCAGTATTTT.

The chain carries TRBV24-1 and TRBJ2-3, with 10 bases that match TRBD2. J gave up 10 bases and V 3 bases, and 27 bases lay outside the gene matches. The CDR3 contains 21 residues. From germline, CDR1 is KGHDR and CDR2 SFDVKD. CDR3 protein: CATSDAPGTSATAGVRSPQYF. In nucleotides, the CDR3 is TGTGCCACCAGTGATGCCCCCGGGACTAGCGCGACCGCGGGGGTTCGATCGCCGCAGTATTTT.

This clonotype has at least ten counts. J is TRBJ1-2 and V is TRBV18; D is uncertain. The CDR3 loop spans 14 amino acids. CDR1 and CDR2 (germline): KGHSH, LQKENI. The ends were cut back, 2 bases at V and 0 bases at J, with 7 bases in the middle. The CDR3 DNA reads as TGTGCCAGCTCACCAGGCAGAACTAACTATGGCTACACCTTC. It specifies CASSPGRTNYGYTF.

Many counts were recorded for this clonotype. This chain uses TRBV5-1 with TRBJ2-1; 14 nucleotides line up with TRBD2. Germline trimming cut 4 bases from V and 7 bases from J; bases unmatched to any gene: 4. Germline V lookup: CDR1 SGHRS, CDR2 YFSETQ. The CDR3 is 15 residues long. The CDR3 bases are TGCGCCAGCAGCCTGACTAGCGGGAGGGGTAATGAGCAGTTCTTC. Its protein is CASSLTSGRGNEQFF.